This T cell receptor (beta chain) was sequenced in a study of T cell responses to AZD1222 COVID-19 vaccine. The CDR3 is 13 amino acids. Per germline, CDR1 KGHSH and CDR2 LQKENI. V lost 0 bases and J 2 bases, leaving 5 bases between the germline ends. Study-level points and caveats: Nearly half of spike-specific TCRs reportedly go after variant regions that carry no mutations.

With respect to this clone: Antigen specificity is unknown.

Some clones are missing from TCRdb's copy, which holds only in-frame ones; the method was immunoSEQ multiplex PCR. The sample includes tens of thousands of clones, 84% of them seen just once. The gene calls are TRBV18 and TRBJ2-7; no definite D call. This specimen consisted of peripheral blood, obtained on day 0 of AZD1222 vaccination. The sequence derives from an adult in good health. The CDR3 region is CASSPPSTYEQYF. The CDR3 DNA follows: TGTGCCAGCTCACCACCGTCCACCTACGAGCAGTACTTC.